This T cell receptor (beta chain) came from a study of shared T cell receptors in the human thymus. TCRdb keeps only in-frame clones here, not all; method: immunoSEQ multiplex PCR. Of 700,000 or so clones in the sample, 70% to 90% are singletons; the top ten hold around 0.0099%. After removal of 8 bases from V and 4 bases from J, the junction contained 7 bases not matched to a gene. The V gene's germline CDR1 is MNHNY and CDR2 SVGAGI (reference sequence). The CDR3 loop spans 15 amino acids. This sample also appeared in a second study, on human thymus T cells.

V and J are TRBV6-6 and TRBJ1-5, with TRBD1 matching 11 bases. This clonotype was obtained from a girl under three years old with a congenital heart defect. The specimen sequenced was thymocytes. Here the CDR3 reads CASAAGTGGNQPQHF. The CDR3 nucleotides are TGTGCCAGCGCAGCCGGGACAGGGGGAAATCAGCCCCAGCATTTT.